These 10 T cell receptor beta chains originate from one sample sequenced in a study of PD-1 blockade in classical Hodgkin lymphoma. Sample time point: cycle 4 day 1 (C4D1), after 5 to 7 weeks of nivolumab. Every patient relapsed after autologous stem cell transplantation, and brentuximab vedotin exposure varied. Investigators isolated CD4+ T cells from thawed PBMCs through magnetic negative selection. Measured with immunoSEQ multiplex PCR; TCRdb has only the in-frame clones, and not every one. The sample records roughly 15,000 clones, roughly 79% being singletons. Specimen: CD4+ T cells from blood, collected before the fourth cycle of nivolumab. Source of these receptors: a human donor with classical Hodgkin lymphoma.

For the CDR3, the DNA is TGTGCCAGCAGCTTCGGGGGGAACACTGAAGCTTTCTTT. It codes for CASSFGGNTEAFF. V gene TRBV7-8 combines with J gene TRBJ1-1, with a weak D call TRBD1 (5 bases). V shed 3 bases and J shed 1 base, with 6 bases lying between them. There are 13 residues in the CDR3. Germline V gene lookup returns CDR1 SGHVS and CDR2 FQNEAQ.

The chain combines TRBV7-9 with TRBJ2-2; a possible D gene is TRBD2 (5 bases). The CDR3 is made up of 19 amino acids. In germline, CDR1 is SEHNR, CDR2 FQNEAQ (reference sequence). V lost 7 bases and J 1 base, leaving 25 bases between the germline ends. The chain's CDR3 is CASTEEGGWVRLNTGELFF. The CDR3 coding sequence is TGTGCCAGCACCGAAGAGGGTGGCTGGGTCCGCCTGAACACCGGGGAGCTGTTTTTT. Filled out from reference TRBV7-9 and TRBJ2-2, the complete variable domain reads DTGVSQNPRHKITKRGQNVTFRCDPISEHNRLYWYRQTLGQGPEFLTYFQNEAQLEKSRLLSDRFSAERPKGSFSTLEIQRTEQGDSAMYLCASTEEGGWVRLNTGELFFGEGSRLTVL.

The chain carries TRBV27 and TRBJ1-1, with 10 bases matching TRBD1. Germline CDR1 reads MNHEY; CDR2 reads SMNVEV (reference sequence). V lost 7 bases, J lost 4 bases, and 6 bases stayed unmatched. The CDR3 totals 14 residues. The CDR3: CASTRGQGSTEAFF. The CDR3 bases are TGTGCCAGCACTAGGGGACAGGGGAGCACTGAAGCTTTCTTT.

The rearrangement joins TRBV7-9 to TRBJ2-3, with D maybe TRBD2 (6 bases). Trimming removed 0 bases at V and 3 bases at J, with 13 bases between. In germline, CDR1 is SEHNR, CDR2 FQNEAQ (reference sequence). The CDR3 contains 16 residues. The CDR3: CASSLAGGARTDTQYF. DNA for the CDR3: TGTGCCAGCAGCTTAGCCGGCGGGGCGCGGACAGATACGCAGTATTTT.

The rearrangement joins TRBV30 to TRBJ2-5; D perhaps matches TRBD2 (6 bases). V lost 0 bases and J lost 7, with 21 bases in between. This CDR3 contains 16 residues. Germline CDR1 and CDR2: GTSNPN and SVGIG (reference sequence). CDR3 nucleotides: TGTGCCTGGAGTGTAGGGTTGGGTGCCGGGAGATTGACCCAGTACTTC. This gives the protein CAWSVGLGAGRLTQYF.

The V and J genes are TRBV29-1 and TRBJ2-7; 8 nucleotides line up with TRBD1. Germline CDR1 SQVTM, CDR2 ANQGSEA. The CDR3 spans 13 residues. Trimming removed 7 bases from V and 5 bases from J; junction bases left unmatched: 10. Here the CDR3 DNA reads TGCAGCGCCGCCGGGACAGGAATCGACGAGCAGTACTTC. It is translated as CSAAGTGIDEQYF.

This rearrangement joins TRBV18 to TRBJ2-7, with D perhaps matching TRBD2 (6 bases). Trimming removed 2 bases at V and 4 bases at J, with 15 bases between. Germline values: CDR1 KGHSH, CDR2 LQKENI. The CDR3 spans 15 residues. The CDR3 here is CASSPGGHGRYEQYF. The CDR3 DNA sequence: TGTGCCAGCTCACCAGGAGGGCACGGGAGATACGAGCAGTACTTC.

Turning to this clone: The same CDR3 can be traced to other DNA sequences in this sample. The chain has TRBV18 and TRBJ2-1; TRBD2 agrees at 9 bases. With V trimmed by 3 bases and J by 8 bases, 2 bases remained unmatched. The CDR3 contains 13 residues. Looked up from germline, CDR1 is KGHSH and CDR2 is LQKENI. The CDR3 here is CASSPRGGDEQFF. CDR3 nucleotides: TGTGCCAGCTCACCGCGGGGGGGCGATGAGCAGTTCTTC. Full variable domain (rest looked up from reference TRBV18 and TRBJ2-1): NAGVMQNPRHLVRRRGQEARLRCSPMKGHSHVYWYRQLPEEGLKFMVYLQKENIIDESGMPKERFSAEFPKEGPSILRIQQVVRGDSAAYFCASSPRGGDEQFFGPGTRLTVL.

CDR3 residues: CASSYQQGQGNTEAFF. In nucleotides, the CDR3 is TGCGCCAGCAGCTACCAACAGGGACAGGGTAACACTGAAGCTTTCTTT. This rearrangement joins TRBV5-1 to TRBJ1-1; 9 nucleotides agree with TRBD1. The CDR3 has 16 residues. Germline V gives CDR1 SGHRS, CDR2 YFSETQ. V trimming: 3 bases; J trimming: 2 bases; junction bases outside the gene matches: 8.

The V and J genes are TRBV9 and TRBJ2-5; D remains unclear. V was pared by 3 bases and J by 2 bases, with 14 bases between. CDR3 length equals 15 residues. CDR1 SGDLS and CDR2 YYNGEE come from the germline V gene. The CDR3 is CASSAGPVPQETQYF. CDR3 coding DNA: TGTGCCAGCAGCGCCGGACCGGTACCACAAGAGACCCAGTACTTC.